Listed below are T cell receptor beta chains from one sample, sequenced in a study of T cell changes during pregnancy in multiple sclerosis. The assay was immunoSEQ multiplex PCR, and TCRdb's table has in-frame clones only and misses some. The data show tens of thousands of clones, around 91% seen once. The material sequenced was peripheral blood, taken after pregnancy. These receptors were obtained from a female donor in good health, enrolled as a control in a pregnancy study. CDR3s include the opening cysteine and the closing phenylalanine or tryptophan. D genes are given only for firm matches. Clone size is stated in some rows and not others, as once, few, many or a class when expanded.

cdr3_aa,cdr3_nt,clone_size,j_call,v_call,d_call
CASSPQETQYF,TGTGCCAGCAGCCCACAAGAGACCCAGTACTTC,NA,TRBJ2-5,TRBV7-2,NA
CAWKGAGYGYTF,TGTGCCTGGAAGGGGGCCGGCTATGGCTACACCTTC,NA,TRBJ1-2,TRBV30,TRBD1
CASSYRDTGNTIYF,TGTGCCAGCAGTTACCGGGACACTGGAAACACCATATATTTT,NA,TRBJ1-3,TRBV6-5,NA
CASSPDGTDYGYTF,TGTGCCAGCAGCCCTGATGGGACTGACTATGGCTACACCTTC,NA,TRBJ1-2,TRBV7-3,NA
CASSSQEFGGDGYGYTF,TGTGCCAGCTCAAGCCAAGAATTTGGCGGGGACGGCTATGGCTACACCTTC,once,TRBJ1-2,TRBV18,NA
CASSEASYNEQFF,TGTGCCAGCAGCGAGGCCTCCTACAATGAGCAGTTCTTC,NA,TRBJ2-1,TRBV7-2,NA
CASSTTGSETQYF,TGTGCCAGCTCAACGACAGGGTCAGAGACCCAGTACTTC,NA,TRBJ2-5,TRBV18,TRBD1
CASSQRMAGGPGTEAFF,TGTGCCAGCAGCCAACGTATGGCAGGGGGCCCGGGAACTGAAGCTTTCTTT,once,TRBJ1-1,TRBV4-2,TRBD1
CASSGEGGADTQYF,TGTGCCAGCAGTGGTGAAGGAGGGGCAGATACGCAGTATTTT,NA,TRBJ2-3,TRBV25-1,NA
CASSLGPRTAQETQYF,TGTGCCAGCAGCTTAGGTCCGAGGACAGCCCAAGAGACCCAGTACTTC,NA,TRBJ2-5,TRBV7-6,NA
CASSTWTGMNSGNTIYF,TGTGCCAGCAGCACTTGGACAGGGATGAACTCTGGAAACACCATATATTTT,once,TRBJ1-3,TRBV13,TRBD1
CASQTRLLTPSPTDTQYF,TGTGCCAGCCAGACCCGGCTACTGACTCCTTCCCCCACAGATACGCAGTATTTT,NA,TRBJ2-3,TRBV18,NA
CASSPAARANYGYTF,TGCGCCAGCAGCCCCGCGGCCCGGGCTAACTATGGCTACACCTTC,NA,TRBJ1-2,TRBV4-3,NA
CASSLRAGDPDTQYF,TGTGCCAGCAGCCTAAGAGCGGGGGACCCAGATACGCAGTATTTT,NA,TRBJ2-3,TRBV13,TRBD2
CASSTIRDLYNSPLHF,TGTGCCAGCAGCACAATCCGGGACTTGTATAATTCACCCCTCCACTTT,few,TRBJ1-6,TRBV5-5,NA
CASSQGGGSADTQYF,TGTGCCAGCAGCCAAGGGGGGGGTTCCGCAGATACGCAGTATTTT,NA,TRBJ2-3,TRBV4-2,TRBD2
CASSKAPDRRKSYEQYF,TGTGCCAGCAGCAAAGCTCCGGACAGGCGAAAGTCCTACGAGCAGTACTTC,once,TRBJ2-7,TRBV21-1,NA
CASSLRRGSEQYF,TGTGCCAGCAGCCTACGCAGGGGGAGCGAGCAGTACTTC,NA,TRBJ2-7,TRBV11-1,TRBD1
CSVESPSGGPTDTQYF,TGCAGCGTTGAATCCCCTAGCGGGGGGCCCACAGATACGCAGTATTTT,NA,TRBJ2-3,TRBV29-1,TRBD2
CASENPTGWETGQETQYF,TGTGCCAGCGAAAACCCGACAGGGTGGGAGACCGGGCAAGAGACCCAGTACTTC,NA,TRBJ2-5,TRBV9,TRBD1
CASSQDGQGADTQYF,TGCGCCAGCAGCCAAGATGGGCAGGGGGCAGATACGCAGTATTTT,NA,TRBJ2-3,TRBV4-3,TRBD1
CASSLGGSDGYGYTF,TGTGCCAGCAGTTTGGGAGGGAGCGATGGCTATGGCTACACCTTC,NA,TRBJ1-2,TRBV27,NA
CASNLLGDTGPSTEAFF,TGTGCCAGCAACCTCTTGGGCGACACCGGCCCAAGCACTGAAGCTTTCTTT,NA,TRBJ1-1,TRBV27,NA
CASSVTGSGGGYTF,TGTGCCAGCAGCGTCACGGGCTCAGGGGGTGGCTACACCTTC,NA,TRBJ1-2,TRBV9,TRBD1
CRTHSGSNEQFF,TGCAGGACCCATAGCGGGAGCAATGAGCAGTTCTTC,NA,TRBJ2-1,TRBV29-1,TRBD2